The source of this T cell receptor (beta chain) is a study of shared clonotypes between healthy human individuals. On the study more broadly: Samples came from a couple of female and a few male donors aged 18 to 49.

CDR3 length: 16 residues. The V segment lost 2 bases and the J segment 2 bases; nucleotides outside the gene matches: 4. Germline CDR1 KGHSH, CDR2 LQKENI. The donors, healthy adults who were HIV-negative, had experienced no recent acute infections or vaccinations. Every immunoSEQ plate was one replicate of a subset's evenly spread DNA. Original methodology: As immunoSEQ supplied junction-only sequences (without quality scores), filtering differed. Generated by immunoSEQ multiplex PCR, the TCRdb table keeps only in-frame clones and is missing some. V, J and clone size are those of that table, while D and trimming were read from the DNA. This table has over 1.4 million clones, roughly 96% appearing once.

The sequenced sample consisted of naive CD4+ T cells sorted from blood. The subset: CD45RA+ positively selected. This chain uses TRBV18 with TRBJ2-3; 10 bases map to TRBD2. The TCR sequence derives from a man aged 30-40 years in good health. The CDR3 here is CASSPVAGGYTDTQYF. The CDR3 bases are TGTGCCAGCTCACCAGTAGCGGGAGGCTACACAGATACGCAGTATTTT.